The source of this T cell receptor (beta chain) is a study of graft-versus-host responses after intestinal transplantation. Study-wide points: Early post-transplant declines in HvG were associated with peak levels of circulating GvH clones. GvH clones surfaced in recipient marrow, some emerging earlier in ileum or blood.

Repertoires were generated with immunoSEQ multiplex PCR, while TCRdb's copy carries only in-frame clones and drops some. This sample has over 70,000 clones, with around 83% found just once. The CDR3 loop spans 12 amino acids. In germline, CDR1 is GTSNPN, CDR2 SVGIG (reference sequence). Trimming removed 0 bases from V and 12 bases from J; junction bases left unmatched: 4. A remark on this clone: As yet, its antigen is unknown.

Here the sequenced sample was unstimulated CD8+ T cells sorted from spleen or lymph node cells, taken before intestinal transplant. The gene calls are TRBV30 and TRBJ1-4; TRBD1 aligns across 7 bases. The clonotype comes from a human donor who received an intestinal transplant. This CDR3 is CAWSVPGGELFF. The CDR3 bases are TGTGCCTGGAGTGTACCAGGGGGGGAACTGTTTTTT.